This T cell receptor (beta chain) comes out of a study of control samples from healthy donors and cancer patients. Germline lookup yields CDR1 SGHAT and CDR2 FQNNGV. With 4 bases clipped from V and 1 base from J, the junction kept 6 bases outside the gene matches. This CDR3 region has 16 residues. Sequencing used immunoSEQ multiplex PCR; TCRdb keeps in-frame clones, though not all of them. Among 160,000 or so clones listed, 85% to 95% were seen once. The V call is TRBV11-2, the J call TRBJ1-5; 8 bases fit TRBD1. The source of this sequence is a woman aged 40 to 55 in good health. The sequencing input was blood. CDR3 amino acids: CASSSPDRASNQPQHF. DNA for the CDR3: TGTGCCAGCAGCTCACCGGACAGGGCGAGCAATCAGCCCCAGCATTTT.